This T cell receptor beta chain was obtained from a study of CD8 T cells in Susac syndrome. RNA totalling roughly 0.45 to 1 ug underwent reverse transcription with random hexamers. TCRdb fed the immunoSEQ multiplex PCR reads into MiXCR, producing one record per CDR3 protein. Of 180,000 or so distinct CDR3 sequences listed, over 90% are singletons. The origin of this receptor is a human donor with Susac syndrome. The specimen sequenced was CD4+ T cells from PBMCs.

CDR3 region: CSVEKGSGNTIYF. DNA of the CDR3: TGCAGCGTTGAGAAGGGGTCTGGAAACACCATATATTTT. V is TRBV29-1 and J is TRBJ1-3; TRBD1 is a possible D gene (5 bases). V was trimmed by 3 bases and J by 1 base, leaving 7 bases between them. This CDR3 is built from 13 residues. Germline CDR1 and CDR2: SQVTM and ANQGSEA.